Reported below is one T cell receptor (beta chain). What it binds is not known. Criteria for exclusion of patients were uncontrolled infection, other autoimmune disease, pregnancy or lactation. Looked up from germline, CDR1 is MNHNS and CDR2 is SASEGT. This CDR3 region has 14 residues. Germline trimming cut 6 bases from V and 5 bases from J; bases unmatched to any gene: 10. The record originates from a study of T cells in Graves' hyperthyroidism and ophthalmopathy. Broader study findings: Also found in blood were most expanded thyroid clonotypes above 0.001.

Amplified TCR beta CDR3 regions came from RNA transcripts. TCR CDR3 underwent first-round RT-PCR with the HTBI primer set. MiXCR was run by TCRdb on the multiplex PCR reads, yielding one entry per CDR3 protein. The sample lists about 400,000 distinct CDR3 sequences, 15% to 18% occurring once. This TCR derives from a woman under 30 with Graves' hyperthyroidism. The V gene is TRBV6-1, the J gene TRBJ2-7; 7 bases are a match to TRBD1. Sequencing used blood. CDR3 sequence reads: CASRGTGTVNEQYF. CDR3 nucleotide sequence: TGTGCCAGCAGGGGAACCGGGACAGTGAACGAGCAGTACTTC.